This TCR beta chain was recorded in a study of T cell responses to AZD1222 COVID-19 vaccine. The table came from immunoSEQ multiplex PCR; TCRdb's copy has only in-frame clones and leaves some out. The repertoire includes 65,000 to 85,000 clones, 90% of them detected once, and over 4.5% sits in the top ten. The V gene lost 4 bases and the J gene lost 3 bases, with 2 bases spanning the gap. The CDR3 runs 11 residues. This clone showed up just once. The sequenced sample was peripheral blood, obtained on day 0 of AZD1222 vaccination. The origin of this receptor is an adult in good health. This chain connects TRBV12-3 or TRBV12-4 to TRBJ2-3, with D unresolved. The CDR3 region is CASSSTDTQYF. The CDR3 DNA follows: TGTGCCAGCAGTTCGACAGATACGCAGTATTTT.